This TCR beta chain was documented in a study of T cells in Graves' hyperthyroidism and ophthalmopathy. Findings and limits, study-wide: Model output signaled ophthalmopathy a median around 5.9 months ahead of onset.

The V and J ends lost 0 bases and 3 bases respectively, with 25 bases between them. The CDR3 extends over 20 amino acids. Germline values: CDR1 SGHRS, CDR2 YFSETQ. About this clonotype itself: Its antigen remains unidentified.

Disease duration under 2 months; hyperthyroidism patients were aged 18 to 65. On the basis of clinical symptoms, serum thyroxine and TRAb, thyroid ultrasound and orbital computed tomography, diagnoses were made. There were TCR beta CDR3 regions amplified from RNA transcripts. The study used the HTBI primer set for a first-round RT-PCR of the TCR CDR3. TCRdb recomputed calls from the multiplex PCR reads with MiXCR, one row per CDR3 protein. The sample consists of under 300,000 distinct CDR3 sequences, about 15% of them appearing once. The rearrangement joins TRBV5-1 to TRBJ1-5; no clear D. The TCR comes from a woman aged 50 to 60 with Graves' hyperthyroidism that later progressed to Graves' ophthalmopathy. The specimen sequenced was blood. In DNA, the CDR3 is TGCGCCAGCAGCTTGGTTCGTCCGGAATCAATCGGCGAACCCAATCAGCCCCAGCATTTT. This translates into CASSLVRPESIGEPNQPQHF.